These 19 T cell receptor beta chains came from one sample sequenced in a study of OX40 agonist ivuxolimab in advanced cancers. Sequenced by immunoSEQ multiplex PCR; TCRdb stores in-frame clones only, minus some. The sample yields more than 80,000 clones, 93% seen once. The specimen was CD4+ or CD8+ T cells sorted from blood, collected in a trial of the OX40 agonist ivuxolimab. The origin of the receptors is an adult with an advanced solid tumor such as melanoma, head and neck, liver or kidney cancer.

The chain is built from TRBV28 and TRBJ2-1; 11 bases are a match to TRBD2. With V trimmed by 4 bases and J by 7 bases, 0 bases remained unmatched. The CDR3 extends over 13 amino acids. Germline V gene data show CDR1 as MDHEN and CDR2 as SYDVKM. CDR3 coding DNA: TGTGCCAGCAGTTCTAGCGGGAGGAATGAGCAGTTCTTC. The encoded protein is CASSSSGRNEQFF.

About this clone: Other DNA sequences from this sample encode an identical CDR3 as well. The CDR3 DNA reads TGTGCCAGCAGTGAAGCTGGAGAGACCCAGTACTTC. Protein: CASSEAGETQYF. The gene calls are TRBV2 and TRBJ2-5; D gene uncertain. Germline CDR1 reads SNHLY; CDR2 reads FYNNEI. This CDR3 is built from 12 residues. The V end lost 0 bases, the J end lost 4 bases, and 3 bases lay between the germline ends.

This clone has just a few counts. The chain joins TRBV12-5 to TRBJ1-2; TRBD1 is a possible D gene (6 bases). Looked up from germline, CDR1 is LGHNT and CDR2 is FRNRAP. V lost 6 bases, J lost 4 bases, and 18 bases lay in between. The length of the CDR3 is 15 residues. The CDR3 sequence is CASGYSSGQPYGYTF. The CDR3 DNA reads as TGTGCTAGTGGATACTCCTCCGGACAGCCCTATGGCTACACCTTC.

The chain is built from TRBV29-1 and TRBJ2-1; D is perhaps TRBD1 (5 bases). CDR1 is SQVTM and CDR2 is ANQGSEA in the germline V gene. V lost 3 bases and J 4 bases, leaving 10 bases between the germline ends. The CDR3 spans 13 residues. The CDR3, as DNA: TGCAGCGTTGAGTTCAACAGGTACAATGAGCAGTTCTTC. Translated, it gives CSVEFNRYNEQFF.

DNA of the CDR3: TGTGCCAGCAGTTACTCGCGGGACTGGGGGCCCCAGCATTTT. It codes for CASSYSRDWGPQHF. The chain couples TRBV6-6 to TRBJ1-5, with D possibly matching TRBD1 (5 bases). Deletions cut 0 bases from V and 9 bases from J, with 12 bases between. This CDR3 is built from 14 residues. Germline V gene sequence: CDR1 MNHNY, CDR2 SVGAGI (reference sequence).

The chain is built from TRBV4-3 and TRBJ1-4, with D tentatively TRBD1 (5 bases). V was cut by 0 bases and J by 4 bases, with 9 bases left in between. The germline V gene has CDR1 LGHNA and CDR2 YSLEER. This CDR3 is built from 15 residues. The CDR3 here is CASSQESGYNEKLFF. CDR3 nucleotides: TGCGCCAGCAGCCAAGAATCAGGGTATAATGAAAAACTGTTTTTT.

The chain joins TRBV6-5 to TRBJ2-1, with D possibly matching TRBD1 (6 bases). The CDR3 extends over 15 amino acids. Germline V CDR1 and CDR2: MNHEY, SVGAGI. V lost 1 base, J lost 5 bases, and 12 bases lay in between. CDR3 sequence reads: CASSYYRVKDNEQFF. The CDR3 DNA reads as TGTGCCAGCAGTTACTACAGGGTAAAGGACAATGAGCAGTTCTTC.

This clone was observed a single time. The chain is built from TRBV7-9 and TRBJ1-5; TRBD1 is a possible D gene (5 bases). The germline CDR1 and CDR2 sequences are SEHNR and FQNEAQ (reference sequence). V was shortened by 4 bases and J by 0 bases, with 10 bases between the two germline ends. There are 15 residues in the CDR3. CDR3 bases: TGTGCCAGCAGCTCCTATGGGGGTAGCAATCAGCCCCAGCATTTT. Its translation: CASSSYGGSNQPQHF.

This rearrangement joins TRBV19 to TRBJ2-7; 7 bases match TRBD1. This CDR3 is 15 amino acids long. Germline loops: CDR1 LNHDA, CDR2 SQIVND (reference sequence). V was clipped by 10 bases and J by 0 bases; unmatched bases: 12. Written as DNA, the CDR3 is TGTGCCACCACCCTCCCCGGGACAGTCTCCTACGAGCAGTACTTC. Translation gives CATTLPGTVSYEQYF.

This chain links TRBV29-1 with TRBJ1-3, with D hard to call. Germline values: CDR1 SQVTM, CDR2 ANQGSEA. Deletions cut 1 base from V and 4 bases from J, with 5 bases between. The CDR3 runs to 12 residues. The CDR3 region is CSVEGSGNTIYF. As DNA, the CDR3 is TGCAGCGTTGAAGGTTCGGGAAACACCATATATTTT.

This sequence joins TRBV11-3 and TRBJ1-2; D is possibly TRBD1 (5 bases). Between the trimmed V and J ends, which lost 1 base and 1 base, there was a span of 10 bases. The CDR3 consists of 15 residues. CDR1 SGHNT and CDR2 YENEEA come from the germline V gene. The chain's CDR3 is CASSLGQGVNYGYTF. DNA of the CDR3: TGTGCCAGCAGCTTAGGCCAGGGAGTTAACTATGGCTACACCTTC.

Worth noting for this clone: The sample carries other DNA sequences with the same CDR3. The genes are TRBV2 and TRBJ2-3; D is undetermined. CDR3 length equals 13 residues. V was trimmed by 3 bases and J by 1 base, leaving 5 bases between them. Germline CDR1 is SNHLY and CDR2 is FYNNEI. The CDR3 DNA reads as TGTGCCAGCAGTGAGAGAGGCACAGATACGCAGTATTTT. Residues: CASSERGTDTQYF.

V usage is TRBV5-1 and J usage is TRBJ2-4, with D perhaps assigned TRBD1 or TRBD2 (5 bases each). CDR3 length: 17 amino acids. V shed 5 bases and J shed 3 bases, with 21 bases lying between them. Germline loops: CDR1 SGHRS, CDR2 YFSETQ. CDR3 nucleotide sequence: TGCGCCAGCAGAGAAACGGGGACGGTGTTGGGCAAAAACATTCAGTACTTC. Protein product: CASRETGTVLGKNIQYF.

This chain connects TRBV29-1 to TRBJ1-5; the D gene is possibly TRBD1 (5 bases). Germline V gene lookup returns CDR1 SQVTM and CDR2 ANQGSEA. Trimming cost V 5 bases and J 3 bases, with 11 bases left between them. This CDR3 is 13 amino acids long. CDR3 in DNA: TGCAGCGTTTCCGCGGGGGACAATCAGCCCCAGCATTTT. This gives the protein CSVSAGDNQPQHF. Full variable domain (missing parts from reference TRBV29-1 and TRBJ1-5): SAVISQKPSRDICQRGTSLTIQCQVDSQVTMMFWYRQQPGQSLTLIATANQGSEATYESGFVIDKFPISRPNLTFSTLTVSNMSPEDSSIYLCSVSAGDNQPQHFGDGTRLSIL.

This clone was found once. The chain recombines TRBV7-2 with TRBJ1-6; no clear D. The CDR3 spans 13 residues. Germline lookup yields CDR1 SGHTA and CDR2 FQGNSA. Trimming cost V 3 bases and J 7 bases, with 7 bases left between them. CDR3 amino acids: CASSFASNSPLHF. The CDR3 DNA reads as TGTGCCAGCAGCTTCGCGTCGAATTCACCCCTCCACTTT.

The chain is built from TRBV6-1 and TRBJ2-7, with D hard to call. CDR1 is MNHNS, CDR2 SASEGT, per germline. The CDR3 spans 13 residues. Trimming pared 4 bases from V and 0 bases from J, leaving 7 bases between. The CDR3 here is CASSAVSSYEQYV. CDR3 coding DNA: TGTGCCAGCAGTGCCGTTAGCTCCTACGAGCAGTACGTC.

V is TRBV7-9 and J is TRBJ1-5, with D perhaps matching TRBD1 (6 bases). The CDR3 is 15 amino acids. The V end was cut by 2 bases, the J end by 3 bases, with 11 bases between. The germline V gene encodes CDR1 SEHNR and CDR2 FQNEAQ (reference sequence). DNA for the CDR3: TGTGCCAGCAGCTTAAGGGGGGGGGCCAATCAGCCCCAGCATTTT. Protein: CASSLRGGANQPQHF.

This clone was observed once. One junction end disagrees with the germline gene, perhaps due to a read error. V is TRBV5-1 and J is TRBJ2-7; D unclear. Germline V gene data show CDR1 as SGHRS and CDR2 as YFSETQ. The CDR3 spans 14 residues. The CDR3 DNA sequence: TGCGCCAGCAGCTTGGTTGGGATCTCCTACGGGCAGTACTTC. Translating gives CASSLVGISYGQYF.

The V gene is TRBV6-6, the J gene TRBJ1-2; D ambiguous. V lost 3 bases and J 8 bases, leaving 10 bases between the germline ends. From germline, CDR1 is MNHNY and CDR2 SVGAGI (reference sequence). This CDR3 has 12 amino acids. The CDR3 sequence: CASSYGMEGYTF. The CDR3 bases are TGTGCCAGCAGTTATGGGATGGAAGGCTACACCTTC.